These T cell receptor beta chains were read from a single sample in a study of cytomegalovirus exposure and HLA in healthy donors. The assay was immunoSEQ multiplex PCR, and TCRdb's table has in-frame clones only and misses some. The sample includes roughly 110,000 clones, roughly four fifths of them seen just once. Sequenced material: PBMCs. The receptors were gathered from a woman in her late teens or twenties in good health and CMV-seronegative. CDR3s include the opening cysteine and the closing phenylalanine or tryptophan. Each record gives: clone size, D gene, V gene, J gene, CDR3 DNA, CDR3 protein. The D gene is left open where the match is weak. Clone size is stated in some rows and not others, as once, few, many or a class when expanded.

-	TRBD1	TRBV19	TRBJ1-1	TGTGCCAGTAGCCAGGGGACAGGGGTAAGGAGGACTGAAGCTTTCTTT	CASSQGTGVRRTEAFF
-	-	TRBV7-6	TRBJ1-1	TGTGCCAGCAGCGACGGAATCAGGCAGGAGAACACTGAAGCTTTCTTT	CASSDGIRQENTEAFF
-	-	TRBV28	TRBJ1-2	TGTGCCAGCAGTTTGCCTAGTTCGAGGAATGGCTACACCTTC	CASSLPSSRNGYTF
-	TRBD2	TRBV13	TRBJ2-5	TGTGCCAGCAGCTTTAGCGGGAATACCCAAGAGACCCAGTACTTC	CASSFSGNTQETQYF
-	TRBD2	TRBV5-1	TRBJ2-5	TGCGCCAGCAGCTTTAGCGGGAGCAGTCAAGAGACCCAGTACTTC	CASSFSGSSQETQYF
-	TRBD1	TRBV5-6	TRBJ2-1	TGTGCCAGCAATAGACAGACAGGGGGATACAATGAGCAGTTCTTC	CASNRQTGGYNEQFF
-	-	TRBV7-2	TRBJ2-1	TGTGCCAGCAGCAGATCCAGCGTCATTAACAACGATGAGCAGTTCTTC	CASSRSSVINNDEQFF
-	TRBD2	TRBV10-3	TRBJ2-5	TGTGCCATCAGTGAGCCGACTAGCGGGGGAGCTCAGTACTTC	CAISEPTSGGAQYF
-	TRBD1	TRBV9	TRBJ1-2	TGTGCCAGCAGCCAGACAGGGATCTATCACGGCTACACCTTC	CASSQTGIYHGYTF
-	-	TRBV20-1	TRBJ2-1	TGCAGTGCTATTGTCTTCGAGCAGTTCTTC	CSAIVFEQFF
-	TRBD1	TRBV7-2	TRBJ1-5	TGTGCCAGCAGCTTAGACGTACAGGGGGCCGGGAAGCCCCAGCATTTT	CASSLDVQGAGKPQHF
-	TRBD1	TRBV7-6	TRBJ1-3	TGTGCCAGCAGCTTAGGGACAGGGAGAACTGGAAACACCATATATTTT	CASSLGTGRTGNTIYF
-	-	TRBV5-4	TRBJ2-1	TGTGCCAGCAGCGAGGGGGTACTCCGCTACAATGAGCAGTTCTTC	CASSEGVLRYNEQFF
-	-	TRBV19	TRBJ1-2	TGTGCCAGTAGTATTCAGATCAACTATGGCTACACCTTC	CASSIQINYGYTF
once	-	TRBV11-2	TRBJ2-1	TGTGCCAGCAGCTTTCGGGGCAATGAGCAGTTCTTC	CASSFRGNEQFF
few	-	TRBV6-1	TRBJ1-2	TGTGCCAGCAGTGAACGGGCAGGGGATAGCTATGGCTACACCTTC	CASSERAGDSYGYTF
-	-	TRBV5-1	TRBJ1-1	TGCGCCAGCAGCTCCCGCCAGGGAGGTCACCGACTAGGCACTGAAGCTTTCTTT	CASSSRQGGHRLGTEAFF
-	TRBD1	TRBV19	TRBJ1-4	TGTGCCAGTAGTCCCCGACAGGGACTTAATGAAAAACTGTTTTTT	CASSPRQGLNEKLFF
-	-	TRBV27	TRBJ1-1	TGTGCCAGCAGTTTTGTTGGAGGTGAAGCTTTCTTT	CASSFVGGEAFF
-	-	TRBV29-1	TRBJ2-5	TGCAGCGGGAAAACACCTGGCGCGGGGGAGACCCAGTACTTC	CSGKTPGAGETQYF
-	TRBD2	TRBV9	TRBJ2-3	TGTGCCAGCAGAGCGGGGAGCACAGATACGCAGTATTTT	CASRAGSTDTQYF
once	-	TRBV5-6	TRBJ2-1	TGTGCCAGCAGCTTGCCGGGGGGCCCGCACAATGAGCAGTTCTTC	CASSLPGGPHNEQFF
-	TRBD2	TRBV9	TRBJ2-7	TGTGCCAGCAGCGAAGCGGGGGAGGGGGTGTGGGAGCAGTACTTC	CASSEAGEGVWEQYF
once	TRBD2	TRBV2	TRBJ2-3	TGTGCCAGCAGTGAAAGCGGGACCATGGGAGATACGCAGTATTTT	CASSESGTMGDTQYF
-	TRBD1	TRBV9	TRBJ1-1	TGTGCCAGCAGCGCATCGGGACAGCCGAACACTGAAGCTTTCTTT	CASSASGQPNTEAFF
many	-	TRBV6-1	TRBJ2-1	TGTGCCAGCATTTCAGTATACAATGAGCAGTTCTTC	CASISVYNEQFF
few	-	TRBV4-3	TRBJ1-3	TGCGCCAGCAGCCAAGAGGGGGGGGACTCTGGAAACACCATATATTTT	CASSQEGGDSGNTIYF
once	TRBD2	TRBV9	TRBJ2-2	TGTGCCAGCCGGAAAAGCGGGGGAGGGACCGGGGAGCTGTTTTTT	CASRKSGGGTGELFF
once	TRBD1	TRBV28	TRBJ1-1	TGTGCCAGCAGTTCAATCGGCCGGGACAGGGGCACTGAAGCTTTCTTT	CASSSIGRDRGTEAFF
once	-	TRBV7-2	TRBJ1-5	TGTGCCAGCAGCTTAGTATCCGGGTACAATCAGCCCCAGCATTTT	CASSLVSGYNQPQHF
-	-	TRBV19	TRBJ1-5	TGTGCCAGTAGCTTCAGACTTGGAGCTCAGCCCCAGCATTTT	CASSFRLGAQPQHF
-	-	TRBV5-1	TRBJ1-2	TGCGCCAGCAGCGGGCGGACAAGCGGCTACACCTTC	CASSGRTSGYTF
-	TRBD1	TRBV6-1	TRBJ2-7	TGTGCCAGCAGTGATTATATCGGGACAGGTGACTACGAGCAGTACTTC	CASSDYIGTGDYEQYF
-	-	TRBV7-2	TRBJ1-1	TGTGCCAGCAGCCTATTTACAGTTGACACTGAAGCTTTCTTT	CASSLFTVDTEAFF
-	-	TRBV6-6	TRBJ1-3	TGTGCCAGCAGTTACTCGACCGAGGGTAGAAACACCATATATTTT	CASSYSTEGRNTIYF
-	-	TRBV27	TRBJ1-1	TGTGCCAGCAGTTTGGGCAGGGCCGATGGATGGACTGAAGCTTTCTTT	CASSLGRADGWTEAFF
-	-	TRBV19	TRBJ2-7	TGTGCCAGTAGTACCCCGGGGAGCGAGCAGTACTTC	CASSTPGSEQYF
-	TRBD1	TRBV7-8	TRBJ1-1	TGTGCCAGCAGCTGGACAGGGTTGAACACTGAAGCTTTCTTT	CASSWTGLNTEAFF
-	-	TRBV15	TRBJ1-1	TGTGCCACCAGCAGAGTCGCGGTGAAGACTGAAGCTTTCTTT	CATSRVAVKTEAFF
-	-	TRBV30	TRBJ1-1	TGTGCCTGGAGTGTACTGGGGGGTGAAGCTTTCTTT	CAWSVLGGEAFF
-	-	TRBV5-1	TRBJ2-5	TGCGCCAGCAGACATACAGGGATGCAAGAGACCCAGTACTTC	CASRHTGMQETQYF
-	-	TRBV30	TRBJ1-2	TGTGCCTGGAGTGTTAGTAGTCAACTCGGCTACACCTTC	CAWSVSSQLGYTF
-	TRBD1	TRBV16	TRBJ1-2	TGTGCCAGCAGCCAACGAGTTCTAATTAGGACAGGGCTGAACTATGGCTACACCTTC	CASSQRVLIRTGLNYGYTF
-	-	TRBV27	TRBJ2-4	TGTGCCAGCAGTTTATCAGCCCCTTGGTTAGCCAAAAACATTCAGTACTTC	CASSLSAPWLAKNIQYF